The 29 T cell receptor beta chains listed next were all sequenced from one sample in a study of cytomegalovirus exposure and HLA in healthy donors. The repertoire was sequenced with immunoSEQ multiplex PCR; TCRdb's copy has only in-frame clones and lacks some. The table includes approximately 120,000 clones, about nine tenths detected once. The specimen sequenced was PBMCs. The receptors originated from a woman aged 18-30 years in good health and CMV-seronegative.

The rearrangement links TRBV2 to TRBJ1-4; 10 bases map to TRBD1. The CDR3 contains 15 residues. Trimming at V came to 2 bases and at J to 14 bases, leaving 11 bases not matched to a gene. Germline loops: CDR1 SNHLY, CDR2 FYNNEI. CDR3 in amino acids: CASSEPTGTGDWLFF. The CDR3 DNA is TGTGCCAGCAGTGAACCAACCGGGACAGGGGATTGGCTGTTTTTT.

The genes are TRBV27 and TRBJ2-3; a possible D gene is TRBD1 (5 bases). The germline V and J ends were trimmed by 5 bases and 2 bases, with 17 bases remaining between them. Germline values: CDR1 MNHEY, CDR2 SMNVEV (reference sequence). The CDR3 loop spans 16 amino acids. CDR3 in amino acids: CASSMGWGRNTDTQYF. The DNA for the CDR3 is TGTGCCAGCAGTATGGGCTGGGGCAGAAACACAGATACGCAGTATTTT.

The CDR3 reads CASRLAGGHEQFF. The CDR3 DNA reads TGTGCCTCTCGACTAGCGGGAGGGCATGAGCAGTTCTTC. The chain carries TRBV30 and TRBJ2-1, with 14 bases fitting TRBD2. The length of the CDR3 is 13 residues. Germline lookup yields CDR1 GTSNPN and CDR2 SVGIG (reference sequence). Trimming took 7 bases from V and 8 from J; bases not matched to a gene: 4.

The V call is TRBV4-3, the J call TRBJ1-6, with D hard to call. This CDR3 contains 15 residues. CDR1 is LGHNA and CDR2 is YSLEER in the germline V gene. Trimming shortened V by 1 base and J by 3 bases, and 7 bases separated the two germline ends. CDR3 protein: CASSQVSSYNSPLHF. In DNA form, the CDR3 reads TGCGCCAGCAGCCAAGTTTCGAGCTATAATTCACCCCTCCACTTT.

This sequence joins TRBV4-3 and TRBJ2-5, with D maybe TRBD1 (5 bases). The V end was cut by 1 base, the J end by 5 bases, with 17 bases between. The V gene's germline CDR1 is LGHNA and CDR2 YSLEER. This CDR3 contains 16 residues. The CDR3 nucleotides read TGCGCCAGCAGCCAAGGAAGTGGGGCCGAGATCGAGACCCAGTACTTC. The encoded protein is CASSQGSGAEIETQYF.

The DNA of the CDR3 is TGTGCCAGCAGCTTATCTCTAGCGGGGTGGGAGACCCAGTACTTC. Translated: CASSLSLAGWETQYF. V and J are TRBV11-2 and TRBJ2-5; 9 bases agree with TRBD2. This CDR3 has 15 amino acids. Per the germline V gene, CDR1 is SGHAT and CDR2 is FQNNGV. J gave up 5 bases and V 2 bases, and 6 bases lay outside the gene matches.

The chain recombines TRBV7-8 with TRBJ1-2, with D perhaps matching TRBD1 (6 bases). The V end lost 1 base, the J end lost 3 bases, and 21 bases lay between the germline ends. Germline V CDR1 and CDR2: SGHVS, FQNEAQ. This CDR3 contains 18 residues. Here the CDR3 reads CASSLERGSTGNYYGYTF. CDR3 in DNA: TGTGCCAGCAGCTTAGAAAGGGGATCAACAGGGAATTACTATGGCTACACCTTC. The full variable domain, in which reference TRBV7-8 and TRBJ1-2 provide the parts outside the CDR3, is GAGVSQSPRYKVAKRGQDVALRCDPISGHVSLFWYQQALGQGPEFLTYFQNEAQLDKSGLPSDRFFAERPEGSVSTLKIQRTQQEDSAVYLCASSLERGSTGNYYGYTFGSGTRLTVV.

The chain couples TRBV7-9 to TRBJ2-3; tentatively, D is TRBD2 (5 bases). Trimming removed 4 bases at V and 5 bases at J, with 13 bases between. Germline V lookup: CDR1 SEHNR, CDR2 FQNEAQ (reference sequence). This CDR3 has 14 amino acids. In nucleotides, the CDR3 is TGTGCCAGCAGCTCCCCGTTCGAGGGAGATACGCAGTATTTT. Protein sequence: CASSSPFEGDTQYF. The whole variable domain, filled in from reference TRBV7-9 and TRBJ2-3, reads DTGVSQNPRHKITKRGQNVTFRCDPISEHNRLYWYRQTLGQGPEFLTYFQNEAQLEKSRLLSDRFSAERPKGSFSTLEIQRTEQGDSAMYLCASSSPFEGDTQYFGPGTRLTVL.

The chain links TRBV27 to TRBJ1-5; D perhaps matches TRBD1 (6 bases). Deletions cut 4 bases from V and 7 bases from J, with 11 bases between. The CDR3 spans 13 residues. Germline V gene data show CDR1 as MNHEY and CDR2 as SMNVEV (reference sequence). Here the CDR3 reads CASSSGGAQPQHF. CDR3 nucleotides: TGTGCCAGCAGTTCCGGGGGGGCCCAGCCCCAGCATTTT.

V is TRBV6-6 and J is TRBJ2-5, with D unresolved. Germline-derived CDR1 and CDR2 are MNHNY and SVGAGI (reference sequence). Trimming removed 4 bases from V and 3 bases from J, with 3 bases in between. This CDR3 has 11 residues. CDR3 amino acids: CASSLEETQYF. The CDR3 DNA is TGTGCCAGCAGTTTAGAAGAGACCCAGTACTTC.

The chain uses TRBV30 and TRBJ1-5; 7 bases match TRBD1. Germline CDR1 and CDR2: GTSNPN and SVGIG (reference sequence). The CDR3 runs to 15 residues. The V segment lost 2 bases and the J segment 6 bases; nucleotides outside the gene matches: 10. The CDR3 DNA follows: TGTGCCTGGAGTTATAGGACAGGTGGGGGTCAGCCCCAGCATTTT. Its protein is CAWSYRTGGGQPQHF.

V is TRBV4-3 and J is TRBJ1-5; D not resolved. Trimming stripped 0 bases from V and 6 bases from J, with 12 bases between. CDR3 length: 15 amino acids. CDR1 is LGHNA, CDR2 YSLEER, per germline. CDR3 DNA: TGCGCCAGCAGCCAAGATGGGTCAGGTCTTCAGCCCCAGCATTTT. It encodes CASSQDGSGLQPQHF.

The chain employs TRBV7-9 and TRBJ2-5; 12 nucleotides match TRBD2. The CDR3 runs to 16 residues. Per germline, CDR1 SEHNR and CDR2 FQNEAQ (reference sequence). V gave up 5 bases and J gave up 3 bases; unmatched junction bases: 7. The CDR3 DNA reads as TGTGCCAGCAGCCAGGGACTAGCGGGCCTAGAAGAGACCCAGTACTTC. It translates to CASSQGLAGLEETQYF.

The chain combines TRBV2 with TRBJ1-2; tentative D call: TRBD1 (6 bases). From germline, CDR1 is SNHLY and CDR2 FYNNEI. This CDR3 has 13 amino acids. Trimming removed 5 bases at V and 2 bases at J, with 9 bases between. The CDR3 loop is CASSQQGNYGYTF. The CDR3 coding sequence is TGTGCCAGCAGTCAACAGGGAAACTATGGCTACACCTTC.

In this sample, this clone turned up once. This chain connects TRBV5-4 to TRBJ2-7; D possibly corresponds to TRBD1 (5 bases). The CDR3 contains 14 residues. Germline assignment: CDR1 SGHNT and CDR2 YYREEE (reference sequence). Trimming took 0 bases from V and 7 from J, leaving 14 bases between them. The CDR3 nucleotides are TGTGCCAGCAGCTTGGGGGGCCCATTAGGGGAGCAGTACTTC. Protein: CASSLGGPLGEQYF.

V and J are TRBV5-4 and TRBJ2-7; D not certain. V was trimmed by 2 bases and J by 5 bases, leaving 8 bases between them. Germline CDR1 SGHNT, CDR2 YYREEE (reference sequence). The CDR3 is 12 residues long. The chain's CDR3 is CASSFVENEQYF. CDR3 in DNA: TGTGCCAGCAGCTTCGTCGAGAACGAGCAGTACTTC.

V usage is TRBV4-1 and J usage is TRBJ1-1; D gene uncertain. CDR1 is MGHRA, CDR2 YSYEKL, per germline. Trimming pared 1 base from V and 0 bases from J, leaving 12 bases between. The CDR3 extends over 16 amino acids. This CDR3 is CASSQVLQVMNTEAFF. As DNA, the CDR3 is TGCGCCAGCAGCCAAGTCCTGCAGGTCATGAACACTGAAGCTTTCTTT.

The chain links TRBV28 to TRBJ1-2; D not certain. This CDR3 has 11 amino acids. Trimming stripped 10 bases from V and 5 bases from J, with 11 bases between. Germline lookup yields CDR1 MDHEN and CDR2 SYDVKM. CDR3 sequence reads: CATYRLYGYTF. The CDR3 DNA sequence: TGTGCCACCTATCGTCTATATGGCTACACCTTC.

This clone appeared a single time. The J gene is TRBJ2-3, the V gene TRBV5-1, with 7 nucleotides matching TRBD1. Germline V lookup: CDR1 SGHRS, CDR2 YFSETQ. This CDR3 comprises 16 residues. V was clipped by 6 bases and J by 0 bases; unmatched bases: 10. Written as DNA, the CDR3 is TGCGCCAGCAACACAGGGGACGCCTCTAGCACAGATACGCAGTATTTT. Its translation: CASNTGDASSTDTQYF.

The gene calls are TRBV30 and TRBJ1-1; D possibly corresponds to TRBD1 (5 bases). The germline V gene encodes CDR1 GTSNPN and CDR2 SVGIG (reference sequence). Trimming took off 3 bases at V and 1 base at J, with 15 bases between the two ends. This CDR3 has 15 amino acids. CDR3 sequence reads: CAWRAVGTKNTEAFF. The CDR3 DNA reads TGTGCCTGGAGAGCCGTCGGGACTAAGAACACTGAAGCTTTCTTT.

The chain combines TRBV28 with TRBJ1-1; 9 nucleotides agree with TRBD1. Germline V gene lookup returns CDR1 MDHEN and CDR2 SYDVKM. This CDR3 has 17 amino acids. J lost 5 bases, V lost 3 bases, and 13 bases had no gene match. DNA for the CDR3: TGTGCCAGCAGTTTCCCATCTACCGGGACAGGGATGACTGAAGCTTTCTTT. Translated: CASSFPSTGTGMTEAFF.

The chain recombines TRBV7-2 with TRBJ2-1; 7 bases fit TRBD2. The CDR3 runs to 18 residues. The junction had 11 bases not matched to a gene; V was cut back by 3 bases and J by 0 bases. The germline V gene encodes CDR1 SGHTA and CDR2 FQGNSA. The CDR3 bases are TGTGCCAGCAGCTTCGGGTTTCGGGGGGTCAGCTCCTACAATGAGCAGTTCTTC. Translation: CASSFGFRGVSSYNEQFF.

The chain links TRBV5-4 to TRBJ1-1, with 7 bases matching TRBD1. This CDR3 is 15 amino acids long. V lost 2 bases, J lost 3 bases, and 7 bases stayed unmatched. The germline V gene encodes CDR1 SGHNT and CDR2 YYREEE (reference sequence). For the CDR3, the DNA is TGTGCCAGCAGCTTTGGGACAGTAGGAGACACTGAAGCTTTCTTT. Its protein product is CASSFGTVGDTEAFF.

This chain joins TRBV5-1 and TRBJ2-2; D not resolved. CDR3 size: 13 residues. Germline assignment: CDR1 SGHRS and CDR2 YFSETQ. V lost 6 bases and J lost 1, with 7 bases in between. CDR3 in DNA: TGCGCCAGCACGACACTGAACACCGGGGAGCTGTTTTTT. The encoded protein is CASTTLNTGELFF. Filled out from reference TRBV5-1 and TRBJ2-2, the complete variable domain reads KAGVTQTPRYLIKTRGQQVTLSCSPISGHRSVSWYQQTPGQGLQFLFEYFSETQRNKGNFPGRFSGRQFSNSRSEMNVSTLELGDSALYLCASTTLNTGELFFGEGSRLTVL.

The J gene is TRBJ1-2, the V gene TRBV5-6; 8 bases align to TRBD1. Per the germline V gene, CDR1 is SGHDT and CDR2 is YYEEEE. This CDR3 comprises 13 residues. The V segment lost 9 bases and the J segment 4 bases; nucleotides outside the gene matches: 8. The CDR3 loop is CATTDRGGYGYTF. In nucleotides, the CDR3 is TGTGCCACCACCGACAGGGGAGGCTATGGCTACACCTTC.

The V and J genes are TRBV6-5 and TRBJ2-7; D unclear. The CDR3 contains 14 residues. Trimming cost V 5 bases and J 3 bases, with 14 bases left between them. CDR1 is MNHEY and CDR2 is SVGAGI in the germline V gene. The CDR3 bases are TGTGCCAGCAGTCTGTCCGACGGAGTCTACGAGCAGTACTTC. Protein product: CASSLSDGVYEQYF.

The chain links TRBV19 to TRBJ1-5; tentative D call: TRBD1 (5 bases). Germline values: CDR1 LNHDA, CDR2 SQIVND (reference sequence). This CDR3 is 16 amino acids long. Trimming took off 9 bases at V and 3 bases at J, with 21 bases between the two ends. The CDR3 region has the DNA TGTGCCAGATCGGACATTTCCCCGTCCATCAATCAGCCCCAGCATTTT. It translates to CARSDISPSINQPQHF. The whole variable domain, filled in from reference TRBV19 and TRBJ1-5, reads DGGITQSPKYLFRKEGQNVTLSCEQNLNHDAMYWYRQDPGQGLRLIYYSQIVNDFQKGDIAEGYSVSREKKESFPLTVTSAQKNPTAFYLCARSDISPSINQPQHFGDGTRLSIL.

The chain carries TRBV7-6 and TRBJ2-5; D ambiguous. The V gene lost 3 bases and the J gene lost 3 bases, with 5 bases spanning the gap. This CDR3 has 12 amino acids. Germline V lookup: CDR1 SGHVS, CDR2 FNYEAQ. The CDR3 loop reads CASSFTKETQYF. DNA for the CDR3: TGTGCCAGCAGCTTCACTAAAGAGACCCAGTACTTC.

The chain recombines TRBV5-6 with TRBJ1-5; D gene unclear. CDR3 length equals 12 residues. V was clipped by 0 bases and J by 9 bases, with 7 bases between them. In germline, CDR1 is SGHDT, CDR2 YYEEEE. CDR3 residues: CASSLGRGPQHF. As DNA, the CDR3 is TGTGCCAGCAGCTTGGGACGGGGGCCCCAGCATTTT.